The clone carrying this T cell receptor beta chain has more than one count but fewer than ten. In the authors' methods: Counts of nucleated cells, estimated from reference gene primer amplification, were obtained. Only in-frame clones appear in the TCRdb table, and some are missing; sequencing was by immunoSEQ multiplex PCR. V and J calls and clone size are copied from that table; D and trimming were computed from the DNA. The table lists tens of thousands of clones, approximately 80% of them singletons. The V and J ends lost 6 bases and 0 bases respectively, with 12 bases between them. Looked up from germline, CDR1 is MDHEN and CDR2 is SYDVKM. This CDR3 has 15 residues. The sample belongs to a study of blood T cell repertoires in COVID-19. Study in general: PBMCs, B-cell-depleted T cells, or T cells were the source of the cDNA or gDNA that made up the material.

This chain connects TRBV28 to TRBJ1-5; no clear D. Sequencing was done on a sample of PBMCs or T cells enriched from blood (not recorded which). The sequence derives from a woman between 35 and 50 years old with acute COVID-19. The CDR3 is CASRRTDNSNQPQHF. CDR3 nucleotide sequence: TGTGCCAGCAGGAGGACTGATAATAGCAATCAGCCCCAGCATTTT.